This TCR beta chain was retrieved from a study of blood T cell repertoires in COVID-19. Across the whole study: Acute and convalescent COVID-19 samples came from the United States, Italy and Spain. PBMCs, B-cell-depleted T cells, or T cells provided the cDNA or gDNA that made up the material.

The CDR3 extends over 14 amino acids. V lost 11 bases and J lost 4, with 20 bases in between. Germline V lookup: CDR1 MNHEY, CDR2 SVGAGI. In the original analysis: Estimates of nucleated cell counts were drawn from the amplification of reference gene primers. Sequencing used immunoSEQ multiplex PCR; TCRdb keeps in-frame clones, though not all of them. Clonal size and the V and J genes are those of that table, whereas D and trimming came from the DNA. The sample lists about 170,000 clones, roughly 84% seen once, with under 13% in the top ten. The origin of this receptor is a man aged 70-80 years with active or convalescent COVID-19. The gene calls are TRBV6-5 and TRBJ1-2; D is possibly TRBD1 (5 bases). Material: peripheral blood. The CDR3 reads CAGRIDRGIYGYTF. In DNA form, the CDR3 reads TGTGCCGGAAGAATTGATCGGGGGATCTATGGCTACACCTTC.